Reported below is one T cell receptor beta chain. This sample was taken from a study of blood T cell repertoires in COVID-19. About the research overall: The study drew acute and convalescent COVID-19 samples from the United States, Italy and Spain. T cells, B-cell-depleted T cells, or PBMCs supplied cDNA or gDNA.

Per the authors' pipeline: Estimation of nucleated cell counts was performed using reference gene primer amplification. Method: immunoSEQ multiplex PCR; TCRdb's copy keeps in-frame clones and lacks some. V and J calls and clone size are as listed in that table; D and trimming were resolved from the DNA. The table shows about 300,000 clones, with around 90% occurring only once. The CDR3 runs 15 residues. Germline V gene sequence: CDR1 MNHEY, CDR2 SMNVEV (reference sequence). Trimming removed 11 bases from V and 3 bases from J; junction bases left unmatched: 12. Sequenced: peripheral blood. The chain recombines TRBV27 with TRBJ2-1; 8 bases line up with TRBD2. The clonotype originates from a man younger than 30 with active or convalescent COVID-19. This CDR3 reads CAGKVAGGRYNEQFF. CDR3 nucleotides: TGTGCCGGTAAAGTTGCGGGGGGACGCTACAATGAGCAGTTCTTC.